These 29 T cell receptor beta chains came from one sample sequenced in a study of shared clonotypes between healthy human individuals. Naive-designated CD8 cells lacked CD45RO, were positively enriched for CCR7, and omitted terminally differentiated effector memory CD45RA+ cells. Measured with immunoSEQ multiplex PCR; TCRdb has only the in-frame clones, and not every one. The sample gives around 2,000,000 clones, about 95% of which show up once; 1.2% is in the top ten. The specimen was naive CD8+ T cells sorted from blood. These receptors all come from a man between 18 and 29 years old in good health.

V usage is TRBV4-3 and J usage is TRBJ2-3; TRBD2 matches 11 bases. Trimming cost V 0 bases and J 0 bases; bases outside gene matches: 5. CDR3 size: 18 residues. In germline, CDR1 is LGHNA, CDR2 YSLEER. CDR3 region: CASSQELAGVTSTDTQYF. The CDR3 nucleotides are TGCGCCAGCAGCCAAGAACTAGCGGGAGTAACTAGCACAGATACGCAGTATTTT.

The CDR3 protein is CASAWGPYQETQYF. The CDR3 DNA follows: TGTGCCAGTGCCTGGGGTCCGTACCAAGAGACCCAGTACTTC. The rearrangement joins TRBV6-1 to TRBJ2-5; D is ambiguous. The CDR3 spans 14 residues. V dropped 9 bases and J dropped 0 bases, with 14 bases sitting between them. The germline V gene has CDR1 MNHNS and CDR2 SASEGT.

The rearrangement joins TRBV7-9 to TRBJ2-5, with D perhaps TRBD1 (5 bases). This CDR3 region has 13 residues. V dropped 5 bases and J dropped 7 bases, with 14 bases sitting between them. In germline, CDR1 is SEHNR, CDR2 FQNEAQ (reference sequence). CDR3 nucleotide sequence: TGTGCCAGCAGCGGGGCGGCGGTTGGGACCCAGTACTTC. This gives the protein CASSGAAVGTQYF.

The chain employs TRBV25-1 and TRBJ2-1; 8 nucleotides agree with TRBD1. Germline V CDR1 and CDR2: MGHDK, SYGVNS. V lost 4 bases and J lost 0; bases outside the gene matches: 5. The CDR3 has 16 residues. CDR3 nucleotides: TGTGCCAGCAGTGTCGGGACAGGACTCTCCTACAATGAGCAGTTCTTC. Translating gives CASSVGTGLSYNEQFF.

The rearrangement uses TRBV7-9 and TRBJ2-1, with 7 bases aligning to TRBD1. The germline V gene has CDR1 SEHNR and CDR2 FQNEAQ (reference sequence). Trimming took 4 bases from V and 1 from J; bases not matched to a gene: 4. The CDR3 spans 15 residues. The CDR3 protein is CASSSGQESYNEQFF. The CDR3 DNA reads TGTGCCAGCAGCTCAGGACAGGAGTCCTACAATGAGCAGTTCTTC. Full variable domain (missing parts from reference TRBV7-9 and TRBJ2-1): DTGVSQNPRHKITKRGQNVTFRCDPISEHNRLYWYRQTLGQGPEFLTYFQNEAQLEKSRLLSDRFSAERPKGSFSTLEIQRTEQGDSAMYLCASSSGQESYNEQFFGPGTRLTVL.

The chain joins TRBV30 to TRBJ1-2, with a weak D call TRBD1 (5 bases). The length of the CDR3 is 14 residues. Germline CDR1 and CDR2: GTSNPN and SVGIG (reference sequence). Between the trimmed V and J ends, which lost 5 bases and 8 bases, there was a span of 21 bases. CDR3 amino acids: CAWGEMFGAAGYTF. CDR3 nucleotides: TGTGCCTGGGGTGAAATGTTCGGGGCCGCAGGCTACACCTTC. Full variable domain (remainder filled in from reference TRBV30 and TRBJ1-2): SQTIHQWPATLVQPVGSPLSLECTVEGTSNPNLYWYRQAAGRGLQLLFYSVGIGQISSEVPQNLSASRPQDRQFILSSKKLLLSDSGFYLCAWGEMFGAAGYTFGSGTRLTVV.

This chain uses TRBV15 with TRBJ1-2; 9 nucleotides match TRBD1. After removal of 3 bases from V and 4 bases from J, the junction contained 6 bases not matched to a gene. CDR1 and CDR2 from the germline V gene are LNHNV and YYDKDF (reference sequence). The CDR3 covers 15 residues. The CDR3 bases are TGTGCCACCAGCAGGGGACAGGGCTTTGGCTATGGCTACACCTTC. Translated, it gives CATSRGQGFGYGYTF.

V and J are TRBV28 and TRBJ2-7, with 7 bases fitting TRBD1. Trimming removed 2 bases from V and 6 bases from J; junction bases left unmatched: 7. Germline V lookup: CDR1 MDHEN, CDR2 SYDVKM. The CDR3 length is 14 residues. CDR3 region: CASSLSNRGLEQYF. In nucleotides, the CDR3 is TGTGCCAGCAGTTTAAGCAACAGGGGTCTCGAGCAGTACTTC.

This clone came up once. The rearrangement joins TRBV27 to TRBJ1-1, with TRBD1 as a possible D gene (5 bases). V dropped 7 bases and J dropped 5 bases, with 17 bases sitting between them. This CDR3 is 14 amino acids long. Germline V gene lookup returns CDR1 MNHEY and CDR2 SMNVEV (reference sequence). The CDR3 bases are TGTGCCAGCAAATCGGGGGGGAGATGGACTGAAGCTTTCTTT. Protein sequence: CASKSGGRWTEAFF.

The chain is built from TRBV25-1 and TRBJ2-5; a possible D gene is TRBD1 (5 bases). The CDR3 covers 15 residues. Germline values: CDR1 MGHDK, CDR2 SYGVNS. The ends were cut back, 1 base at V and 3 bases at J, with 12 bases in the middle. This CDR3 reads CASSEWGGREETQYF. CDR3 nucleotides: TGTGCCAGCAGTGAATGGGGCGGACGGGAAGAGACCCAGTACTTC.

This chain links TRBV4-3 with TRBJ2-7; D is undetermined. With 0 bases removed from V and 3 bases from J, the gap between germline ends came to 15 bases. This CDR3 has 16 amino acids. Germline CDR1 and CDR2: LGHNA and YSLEER. The CDR3 spells CASSQEGYGEDYEQYF. As DNA, the CDR3 is TGCGCCAGCAGCCAAGAAGGATATGGAGAGGACTACGAGCAGTACTTC.

This chain links TRBV9 with TRBJ1-2; perhaps TRBD1 as D (5 bases). CDR3 length: 14 residues. The ends were cut back, 0 bases at V and 8 bases at J, with 14 bases in the middle. The germline V gene has CDR1 SGDLS and CDR2 YYNGEE. CDR3 sequence reads: CASSVVDSDHGYTF. In DNA, the CDR3 is TGTGCCAGCAGCGTAGTCGACAGCGACCACGGCTACACCTTC.

This rearrangement joins TRBV6-4 to TRBJ2-3, with D hard to call. Germline values: CDR1 MRHNA, CDR2 SNTAGT. The CDR3 runs 14 residues. With 4 bases removed from V and 0 bases from J, the gap between germline ends came to 8 bases. CDR3 sequence: CASSGWLSTDTQYF. CDR3 nucleotide sequence: TGTGCCAGCAGTGGGTGGCTCAGCACAGATACGCAGTATTTT.

In regard to this clone: The same CDR3 can be traced to other DNA sequences in this sample. The chain joins TRBV29-1 to TRBJ1-2, with D unclear. This CDR3 contains 10 residues. Trimming took off 6 bases at V and 4 bases at J, with 6 bases between the two ends. The V gene's germline CDR1 is SQVTM and CDR2 ANQGSEA. The CDR3 DNA reads TGCAGCGTCCTTACCTATGGCTACACCTTC. Its protein product is CSVLTYGYTF.

The rearrangement links TRBV19 to TRBJ2-7; D is undetermined. Germline V CDR1 and CDR2: LNHDA, SQIVND (reference sequence). V gave up 3 bases and J gave up 3 bases, with 15 bases separating them. CDR3 size: 15 residues. CDR3 region: CASSISSGFSYEQYF. CDR3 bases: TGTGCCAGTAGTATCTCTTCTGGATTTAGCTACGAGCAGTACTTC. Looking up the rest from reference TRBV19 and TRBJ2-7 gives the full variable domain: DGGITQSPKYLFRKEGQNVTLSCEQNLNHDAMYWYRQDPGQGLRLIYYSQIVNDFQKGDIAEGYSVSREKKESFPLTVTSAQKNPTAFYLCASSISSGFSYEQYFGPGTRLTVT.

The chain combines TRBV28 with TRBJ2-1; a possible D gene is TRBD1 (6 bases). Germline CDR1 and CDR2: MDHEN and SYDVKM. The CDR3 totals 17 residues. V lost 5 bases to trimming and J lost 0 bases, with 17 bases between them. The CDR3 DNA sequence: TGTGCCAGCAGTGTACAGGGTGTCACTCGCTCCTACAATGAGCAGTTCTTC. It specifies CASSVQGVTRSYNEQFF.

V is TRBV4-3 and J is TRBJ2-1; no reliable D call. Germline V gene sequence: CDR1 LGHNA, CDR2 YSLEER. The CDR3 is made up of 14 amino acids. The V end was cut by 1 base, the J end by 5 bases, with 9 bases between. In nucleotides, the CDR3 is TGCGCCAGCAGCCAAGCCTCTAACGACAATGAGCAGTTCTTC. Its translation is CASSQASNDNEQFF.

Note on this clone: This same CDR3 is encoded by further DNA sequences in the sample. The chain carries TRBV27 and TRBJ2-7; 11 positions match TRBD2. The V gene's germline CDR1 is MNHEY and CDR2 SMNVEV (reference sequence). The length of the CDR3 is 14 residues. J gave up 3 bases and V 5 bases, and 3 bases lay outside the gene matches. CDR3 nucleotides: TGTGCCAGCAGTCATGGGACTAGCGGCTACGAGCAGTACTTC. It encodes CASSHGTSGYEQYF.

V gene TRBV7-9 combines with J gene TRBJ2-2; TRBD1 matches 9 bases. The CDR3 is made up of 15 amino acids. V gave up 6 bases and J gave up 2 bases; unmatched junction bases: 4. CDR1 is SEHNR, CDR2 FQNEAQ, per germline (reference sequence). DNA of the CDR3: TGTGCCAGCAGATTACAGGGGGCAAACACCGGGGAGCTGTTTTTT. It translates to CASRLQGANTGELFF.

The chain couples TRBV28 to TRBJ2-7; 10 nucleotides match TRBD2. Germline trimming cut 3 bases from V and 7 bases from J; bases unmatched to any gene: 12. Germline CDR1 and CDR2: MDHEN and SYDVKM. The CDR3 runs to 16 residues. In DNA, the CDR3 is TGTGCCAGCAGTTTCACCGGGACTAGCGCCCCGGGGGAGCAGTACTTC. This gives the protein CASSFTGTSAPGEQYF.

The chain carries TRBV2 and TRBJ2-7, with D possibly matching TRBD1 (5 bases). The CDR3 is made up of 10 amino acids. CDR1 is SNHLY, CDR2 FYNNEI, per germline. Trimming pared 6 bases from V and 6 bases from J, leaving 6 bases between. The CDR3 DNA reads TGTGCCAGCAGCACAGGCGAGCAGTACTTC. Its translation is CASSTGEQYF.

This clone was counted a single time. CDR3 sequence reads: CASSIGRVGTEAFF. The DNA for the CDR3 is TGTGCCAGTAGTATTGGCAGGGTAGGGACTGAAGCTTTCTTT. The chain uses TRBV19 and TRBJ1-1; D is perhaps TRBD1 (5 bases). Germline CDR1 reads LNHDA; CDR2 reads SQIVND (reference sequence). With 3 bases removed from V and 5 bases from J, the gap between germline ends came to 13 bases. There are 14 residues in the CDR3.

This clone appeared once. The chain is built from TRBV7-3 and TRBJ2-1; D is possibly TRBD2 (7 bases). Germline values: CDR1 SGHTA, CDR2 FQGTGA. The germline V and J ends were trimmed by 5 bases and 9 bases, with 14 bases remaining between them. The CDR3 has 13 amino acids. CDR3 loop: CASSPLGGREQFF. CDR3 in DNA: TGTGCCAGCAGCCCCCTGGGGGGGCGTGAGCAGTTCTTC. Complete variable domain (other parts from reference TRBV7-3 and TRBJ2-1): GAGVSQTPSNKVTEKGKYVELRCDPISGHTALYWYRQSLGQGPEFLIYFQGTGAADDSGLPNDRFFAVRPEGSVSTLKIQRTERGDSAVYLCASSPLGGREQFFGPGTRLTVL.

The chain recombines TRBV5-6 with TRBJ2-7, with 8 bases aligning to TRBD2. V lost 0 bases and J lost 3; bases outside the gene matches: 5. The germline V gene has CDR1 SGHDT and CDR2 YYEEEE. The CDR3 totals 15 residues. CDR3 bases: TGTGCCAGCAGCTTGGTTACGGGAGGGTTCTACGAGCAGTACTTC. This encodes CASSLVTGGFYEQYF.

The chain links TRBV5-5 to TRBJ1-1; the D gene is possibly TRBD1 (6 bases). V gave up 0 bases and J gave up 2 bases, with 14 bases separating them. The CDR3 has 16 residues. The germline gives CDR1 SGHKS, CDR2 YYEKEE (reference sequence). The CDR3 DNA is TGTGCCAGCAGCTTGGTGGGACAACCACGAAACACTGAAGCTTTCTTT. This encodes CASSLVGQPRNTEAFF.

This clone was detected only a few times. This chain uses TRBV9 with TRBJ2-2; D remains unclear. CDR1 and CDR2 (germline): SGDLS, YYNGEE. This CDR3 spans 13 amino acids. Trimming took 4 bases from V and 1 from J, leaving 5 bases between them. The CDR3 DNA reads as TGTGCCAGCAGCACCCAGAACACCGGGGAGCTGTTTTTT. This codes for CASSTQNTGELFF.

The chain couples TRBV27 to TRBJ1-2; a possible D gene is TRBD1 (5 bases). The CDR3 sequence is 13 residues long. Germline CDR1 MNHEY, CDR2 SMNVEV (reference sequence). Trimming shortened V by 5 bases and J by 4 bases, and 11 bases separated the two germline ends. The CDR3 reads CASSQQAFYGYTF. CDR3 bases: TGTGCCAGCAGTCAACAGGCCTTCTATGGCTACACCTTC.

This chain links TRBV11-2 with TRBJ2-5, with 7 bases matching TRBD1. Germline-derived CDR1 and CDR2 are SGHAT and FQNNGV. This CDR3 is built from 14 residues. V was pared by 3 bases and J by 3 bases, with 4 bases of the junction left unmatched. For the CDR3, the DNA is TGTGCCAGCAGCTTGGGAGACAGGGAAGAGACCCAGTACTTC. This translates into CASSLGDREETQYF. Variable domain in full (rest from reference TRBV11-2 and TRBJ2-5): EAGVAQSPRYKIIEKRQSVAFWCNPISGHATLYWYQQILGQGPKLLIQFQNNGVVDDSQLPKDRFSAERLKGVDSTLKIQPAKLEDSAVYLCASSLGDREETQYFGPGTRLLVL.

The chain recombines TRBV4-1 with TRBJ2-7; 10 nucleotides agree with TRBD2. With V trimmed by 0 bases and J by 4 bases, 6 bases remained unmatched. The CDR3 covers 16 residues. CDR1 and CDR2 (germline): MGHRA, YSYEKL. The CDR3 sequence is CASSQDLPSGRYEQYF. DNA of the CDR3: TGCGCCAGCAGCCAAGATCTGCCTAGCGGGAGATACGAGCAGTACTTC.